The entry that follows covers one TCR beta chain sequence. Its cognate antigen is unknown. The sample is drawn from a study of read filtering for tumor transcriptome and immune sequencing. Study information: Patients were 17 male and roughly 15 female, mean age 65.9 years, range roughly 47 to 80.

The library was built from roughly 400 ng RNA with molecular barcoded adaptors for alpha/delta and beta/gamma chains. TCRdb re-derived calls from the reads in MiXCR, one entry per CDR3 protein. This sample has tens of thousands of distinct CDR3 sequences, with approximately 21% found just once. Study observations and caveats: The CD138-negative fraction was mixed bone marrow immune cells, not pure T cells. Dropping single-read clonotypes raised IR-seq and RNA-seq shared-clonotype correlation.

The sequence was collected from a donor aged 40 or older with multiple myeloma. The sample consisted of a population of CD138-negative cells sorted from bone marrow.

Here the CDR3 DNA reads TGTGCCAGCAGTTCTCAGTTCACTGAAGCTTTCTTT. Amino acid sequence: CASSSQFTEAFF. The genes are TRBV28 and TRBJ1-1, with D unclear. CDR1 and CDR2 (germline): MDHEN, SYDVKM. The CDR3 consists of 12 residues. V lost 4 bases and J 4 bases, leaving 7 bases between the germline ends.